This T cell receptor (beta chain) was identified in a study of blood T cell repertoires in COVID-19. On the study more broadly: Both acute and convalescent COVID-19 samples were obtained from the United States, Italy and Spain. PBMCs, B-cell-depleted T cells, or T cells were the source of the cDNA or gDNA that made up the material.

The authors' processing: Scientists estimated how many nucleated cells there were by amplifying reference gene primers. Only in-frame clones appear in the TCRdb table, and some are missing; sequencing was by immunoSEQ multiplex PCR. The D gene and trimming were derived from the DNA, and the V and J assignments and clone size from that table. Among some 99,000 clones listed, around nine tenths were seen once. Germline CDR1 reads SEHNR; CDR2 reads FQNEAQ (reference sequence). The junction had 8 bases not matched to a gene; V was cut back by 5 bases and J by 0 bases. The length of the CDR3 is 17 residues.

What was sequenced was peripheral blood. The chain is built from TRBV7-9 and TRBJ1-3; TRBD1 matches 9 bases. This clonotype was sampled from a man between 70 and 80 years old with acute or convalescent COVID-19. The CDR3 region is CASSPRTGASSGNTIYF. The DNA for the CDR3 is TGTGCCAGCAGCCCAAGGACAGGGGCCAGCTCTGGAAACACCATATATTTT.